This T cell receptor beta chain is drawn from a study of T-cell memory formation after mild COVID-19. Overall study context: TCR clustering was largely donor specific.

Between the trimmed V and J ends, which lost 4 bases and 8 bases, there was a span of 15 bases. CDR3 length: 14 residues. Germline CDR1 is SGHRS and CDR2 is YFSETQ. TCRdb reprocessed the 5' RACE reads with MiXCR, giving one entry per CDR3 protein. The sample yields fewer than 450,000 distinct CDR3 sequences, around 20% seen once. This clonotype was picked up a small number of times. The sample comprised PBMCs or a T cell subset sorted from them (not recorded which). This chain uses TRBV5-1 with TRBJ2-2; D is tentatively TRBD1 or TRBD2 (5 bases each). The sequence came from an adult woman who had mild COVID-19 (a few samples of this study predate the infection). Cell type and time point are not known. The CDR3 sequence is CASSQTGRSGELFF. CDR3 nucleotides: TGCGCCAGCAGCCAGACGGGGCGATCGGGGGAGCTGTTTTTT.